The 28 T cell receptor beta chains below all came from one sample that was sequenced in a study of PD-1 blockade in classical Hodgkin lymphoma. Brentuximab vedotin exposure varied among the patients, all of whom had relapsed after autologous stem cell transplantation. Some clones are missing from TCRdb's copy, which holds only in-frame ones; the method was immunoSEQ multiplex PCR. The table includes about 86,000 clones, around nine tenths detected once. The sample here was peripheral blood mononuclear cells (PBMCs), taken at baseline. These receptors were collected from a human donor with classical Hodgkin lymphoma.

This chain connects TRBV6-5 to TRBJ2-7, with a tentative D call TRBD2 (6 bases). The CDR3 has 16 amino acids. Germline V gene sequence: CDR1 MNHEY, CDR2 SVGAGI. Deletions cut 2 bases from V and 1 base from J, with 15 bases between. The CDR3 DNA follows: TGTGCCAGCAGTTACGCTAGCGTCCCAAGATCCTACGAGCAGTACTTC. As protein: CASSYASVPRSYEQYF.

The gene calls are TRBV5-4 and TRBJ2-5; a possible D gene is TRBD1 (6 bases). The germline V gene has CDR1 SGHNT and CDR2 YYREEE (reference sequence). This CDR3 spans 16 amino acids. The V and J ends lost 3 bases and 4 bases respectively, with 19 bases between them. In nucleotides, the CDR3 is TGTGCCAGCAGCTCGCCGGGACACAAAACGGGAGAGACCCAGTACTTC. It translates to CASSSPGHKTGETQYF.

The V and J genes are TRBV7-2 and TRBJ1-1; possibly TRBD1 for D (6 bases). Trimming removed 1 base from V and 2 bases from J, with 11 bases in between. In germline, CDR1 is SGHTA, CDR2 FQGNSA. This CDR3 comprises 15 residues. CDR3 DNA: TGTGCCAGCAGCTTAGATTGGGGGCTAAACACTGAAGCTTTCTTT. The encoded protein is CASSLDWGLNTEAFF.

This chain links TRBV29-1 with TRBJ1-1; tentatively, D is TRBD1 (6 bases). V was trimmed by 6 bases and J by 4 bases, leaving 24 bases between them. CDR1 is SQVTM, CDR2 ANQGSEA, per germline. This CDR3 has 16 amino acids. This CDR3 reads CSVPLPGDKHRTEAFF. CDR3 DNA: TGCAGCGTCCCCCTCCCAGGGGACAAGCATCGCACTGAAGCTTTCTTT.

The count of this clone is one. The chain joins TRBV10-2 to TRBJ2-7; 8 bases agree with TRBD2. Germline assignment: CDR1 WSHSY and CDR2 SAAADI. V lost 0 bases to trimming and J lost 3 bases; unmatched junction nucleotides: 13. CDR3 length: 18 amino acids. CDR3 sequence reads: CASSESTGGTSWHYEQYF. In DNA form, the CDR3 reads TGCGCCAGCAGTGAGTCGACTGGGGGGACTAGTTGGCACTACGAGCAGTACTTC.

This clone has a handful of counts. The chain is built from TRBV5-6 and TRBJ2-3; 8 bases match TRBD2. The CDR3 loop spans 14 amino acids. V lost 2 bases, J lost 12 bases, and 11 bases stayed unmatched. The V gene's germline CDR1 is SGHDT and CDR2 YYEEEE. The CDR3 DNA is TGTGCCAGCAGCTTTGTTGGGGCGGGAGGCAAACAGTATTTT. Protein: CASSFVGAGGKQYF.

The genes are TRBV7-2 and TRBJ1-2; D is unclear. Trimming took off 0 bases at V and 9 bases at J, with 11 bases between the two ends. Germline loops: CDR1 SGHTA, CDR2 FQGNSA. The CDR3 extends over 13 amino acids. The CDR3 sequence is CASSLAFLKRYTF. The CDR3 DNA follows: TGTGCCAGCAGCTTAGCGTTCCTGAAGCGCTACACCTTC.

This sequence joins TRBV19 and TRBJ1-1; D gene ambiguous. Deletions cut 3 bases from V and 1 base from J, with 9 bases between. Looked up from germline, CDR1 is LNHDA and CDR2 is SQIVND (reference sequence). This CDR3 comprises 14 residues. CDR3: CASSMWGGNTEAFF. The CDR3 nucleotides are TGTGCCAGTAGTATGTGGGGAGGGAACACTGAAGCTTTCTTT.

The rearrangement joins TRBV7-9 to TRBJ2-1; a weak D match, TRBD2 (5 bases). V shed 1 base and J shed 9 bases, with 7 bases lying between them. Germline assignment: CDR1 SEHNR and CDR2 FQNEAQ (reference sequence). This CDR3 has 12 residues. The CDR3 here is CASSLGRAEQFF. The CDR3 DNA sequence: TGTGCCAGCAGCTTAGGGCGGGCTGAGCAGTTCTTC.

The chain recombines TRBV6-5 with TRBJ1-3; D uncertain. The ends were cut back, 7 bases at V and 1 base at J, with 5 bases in the middle. The CDR3 has 12 residues. CDR1 MNHEY and CDR2 SVGAGI come from the germline V gene. CDR3: CASTVSGNTIYF. Written as DNA, the CDR3 is TGTGCCAGCACGGTTTCTGGAAACACCATATATTTT.

The rearrangement links TRBV27 to TRBJ2-1, with TRBD2 matching 10 bases. The germline gives CDR1 MNHEY, CDR2 SMNVEV (reference sequence). V gave up 8 bases and J gave up 2 bases; unmatched junction bases: 3. This CDR3 contains 14 residues. The CDR3 DNA reads TGTGCCAGCCTAGCGGGAGAGCCCTACAATGAGCAGTTCTTC. This gives the protein CASLAGEPYNEQFF.

This clone was detected once. The chain links TRBV14 to TRBJ2-1, with D hard to call. The germline gives CDR1 SGHDN, CDR2 FVKESK. This CDR3 comprises 16 residues. The V gene lost 0 bases and the J gene lost 4 bases, with 13 bases spanning the gap. The DNA for the CDR3 is TGTGCCAGCAGCCAAGATTGGGCAGTGTCGTACAATGAGCAGTTCTTC. Protein: CASSQDWAVSYNEQFF.

The gene calls are TRBV10-3 and TRBJ2-1, with 8 bases matching TRBD2. Trimming took 2 bases from V and 10 from J; bases not matched to a gene: 10. The V gene's germline CDR1 is ENHRY and CDR2 SYGVKD. The CDR3 is made up of 15 amino acids. The CDR3 DNA reads as TGTGCCATCAGTGAGGGGGTCTCGGGGACTAGAGAGCAGTTCTTC. This encodes CAISEGVSGTREQFF.

The V call is TRBV12-5, the J call TRBJ2-7; tentative D call: TRBD1 (6 bases). The CDR3 loop spans 16 amino acids. Deletions cut 0 bases from V and 0 bases from J, with 12 bases between. Looked up from germline, CDR1 is LGHNT and CDR2 is FRNRAP. CDR3 residues: CASGLVWGQHSYEQYF. DNA for the CDR3: TGTGCTAGTGGTTTGGTATGGGGGCAGCACTCCTACGAGCAGTACTTC.

The gene calls are TRBV29-1 and TRBJ1-1; tentatively, D is TRBD1 (5 bases). V was clipped by 6 bases and J by 1 base, with 12 bases between them. CDR1 is SQVTM and CDR2 is ANQGSEA in the germline V gene. The CDR3 is 13 residues long. CDR3 residues: CSVQTDANTEAFF. CDR3 DNA: TGCAGCGTCCAGACAGACGCGAACACTGAAGCTTTCTTT.

The J gene is TRBJ1-4, the V gene TRBV5-5; maybe TRBD1 (6 bases). The ends were cut back, 2 bases at V and 8 bases at J, with 16 bases in the middle. Germline V gene lookup returns CDR1 SGHKS and CDR2 YYEKEE (reference sequence). This CDR3 comprises 15 residues. This chain's CDR3 is CASSFSLGAGEKLFF. CDR3 DNA sequence: TGTGCCAGCAGCTTCTCTCTGGGGGCAGGAGAAAAACTGTTTTTT. Together with reference TRBV5-5 and TRBJ1-4, the CDR3 gives the full variable domain: DAGVTQSPTHLIKTRGQQVTLRCSPISGHKSVSWYQQVLGQGPQFIFQYYEKEERGRGNFPDRFSARQFPNYSSELNVNALLLGDSALYLCASSFSLGAGEKLFFGSGTQLSVL.

This chain links TRBV5-5 with TRBJ2-7; the match to TRBD1 covers 8 bases. The CDR3 totals 14 residues. The V gene's germline CDR1 is SGHKS and CDR2 YYEKEE (reference sequence). The junction had 3 bases not matched to a gene; V was cut back by 2 bases and J by 2 bases. CDR3 sequence: CASSFGTGPYEQYF. DNA of the CDR3: TGTGCCAGCAGCTTTGGGACAGGACCCTACGAGCAGTACTTC.

The chain employs TRBV28 and TRBJ2-7; TRBD2 agrees at 9 bases. The J segment lost 5 bases and the V segment lost 2 bases, leaving 4 bases of the junction unmatched. This CDR3 comprises 14 residues. Germline V gives CDR1 MDHEN, CDR2 SYDVKM. The CDR3 is CASSLTGLANEQYF. CDR3 DNA: TGTGCCAGCAGTTTAACGGGACTAGCAAACGAGCAGTACTTC.

The rearrangement joins TRBV19 to TRBJ1-1; D not certain. CDR1 LNHDA and CDR2 SQIVND come from the germline V gene (reference sequence). The CDR3 covers 11 residues. Trimming pared 6 bases from V and 10 bases from J, leaving 12 bases between. The CDR3 loop reads CASSGPPGAFF. CDR3 coding DNA: TGTGCCAGTAGCGGGCCCCCTGGAGCTTTCTTT.

This clone was seen at least ten times. This CDR3 is CASSLYTGEAFF. Written as DNA, the CDR3 is TGTGCCAGCAGCCTCTACACAGGGGAAGCTTTCTTT. This rearrangement joins TRBV13 to TRBJ1-1, with a weak D call TRBD1 (6 bases). The CDR3 is 12 residues long. Germline V gene lookup returns CDR1 PRHDT and CDR2 FYEKMQ (reference sequence). The ends were cut back, 5 bases at V and 8 bases at J, with 12 bases in the middle.

The CDR3 reads CASSQDAGSNQPQHF. The DNA of the CDR3 is TGCGCCAGCAGCCAAGATGCAGGAAGCAATCAGCCCCAGCATTTT. The chain recombines TRBV4-3 with TRBJ1-5; no firm D call. In germline, CDR1 is LGHNA, CDR2 YSLEER. There are 15 residues in the CDR3. The germline V and J ends were trimmed by 0 bases and 1 base, with 7 bases remaining between them.

V gene TRBV19 combines with J gene TRBJ2-5, with D tentatively TRBD2 (6 bases). Germline loops: CDR1 LNHDA, CDR2 SQIVND (reference sequence). This CDR3 comprises 13 residues. Trimming cost V 2 bases and J 5 bases, with 9 bases left between them. This CDR3 is CASSIRGRETQYF. The CDR3 DNA sequence: TGTGCCAGTAGTATACGGGGGAGGGAGACCCAGTACTTC.

The chain has TRBV2 and TRBJ2-5; the D is unclear. This CDR3 spans 13 amino acids. With 3 bases removed from V and 3 bases from J, the gap between germline ends came to 8 bases. Germline V gene data show CDR1 as SNHLY and CDR2 as FYNNEI. In DNA form, the CDR3 reads TGTGCCAGCAGTGACTTTGGGGAAGAGACCCAGTACTTC. Its translation: CASSDFGEETQYF.

The rearrangement joins TRBV4-2 to TRBJ1-4, with 8 bases identical to TRBD1. This CDR3 has 16 residues. The J segment lost 3 bases and the V segment lost 1 base, leaving 4 bases of the junction unmatched. Germline V gene lookup returns CDR1 LGHNA and CDR2 YNFKEQ. The CDR3 nucleotides are TGTGCCAGCAGCCAAGTTGGGGACAGGTCTAATGAAAAACTGTTTTTT. Its protein is CASSQVGDRSNEKLFF.

The chain has TRBV11-1 and TRBJ2-3; D unresolved. The V end was cut by 3 bases, the J end by 5 bases, with 6 bases between. From germline, CDR1 is SGHAT and CDR2 FQDESV (reference sequence). CDR3 size: 12 residues. CDR3 region: CASSFLQDTQYF. The CDR3 DNA follows: TGTGCCAGCAGCTTTCTCCAAGATACGCAGTATTTT.

The CDR3 DNA is TGTGCCAGCAGCAAGCTCCCACTAGCCCTTGGGGATACGCAGTATTTT. Translated: CASSKLPLALGDTQYF. The V and J genes are TRBV21-1 and TRBJ2-3; the DNA was not compared with TRBD2, the D call given in the table. TRBV21-1 constitutes a pseudogene. This CDR3 is 16 amino acids long.

The rearrangement uses TRBV6-5 and TRBJ2-7, with a possible D match to TRBD2 (5 bases). The germline V gene has CDR1 MNHEY and CDR2 SVGAGI. This CDR3 comprises 12 residues. Trimming took off 6 bases at V and 5 bases at J, with 11 bases between the two ends. The CDR3 reads CASSERTDEQYF. In nucleotides, the CDR3 is TGTGCCAGCAGCGAAAGGACTGACGAGCAGTACTTC.

V gene TRBV7-2 combines with J gene TRBJ2-4; D is ambiguous. CDR3 length equals 16 residues. V was pared by 4 bases and J by 1 base, with 14 bases between. Germline V CDR1 and CDR2: SGHTA, FQGNSA. CDR3: CASSSSGQNAKNIQYF. The DNA of the CDR3 is TGTGCCAGCAGCTCCTCAGGCCAGAACGCCAAAAACATTCAGTACTTC.